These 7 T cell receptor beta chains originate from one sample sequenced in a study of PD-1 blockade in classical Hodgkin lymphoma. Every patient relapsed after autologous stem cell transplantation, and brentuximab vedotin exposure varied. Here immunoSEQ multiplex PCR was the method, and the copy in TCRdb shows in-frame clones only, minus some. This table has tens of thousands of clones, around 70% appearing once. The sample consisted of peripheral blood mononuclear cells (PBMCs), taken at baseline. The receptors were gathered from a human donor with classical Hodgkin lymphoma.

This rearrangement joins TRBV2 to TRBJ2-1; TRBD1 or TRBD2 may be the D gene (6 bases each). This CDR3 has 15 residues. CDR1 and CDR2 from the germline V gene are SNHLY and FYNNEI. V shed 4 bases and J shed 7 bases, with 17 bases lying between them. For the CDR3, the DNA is TGTGCCAGCAGTGCACGGGGAGAGGGGGGAAATGAGCAGTTCTTC. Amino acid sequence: CASSARGEGGNEQFF.

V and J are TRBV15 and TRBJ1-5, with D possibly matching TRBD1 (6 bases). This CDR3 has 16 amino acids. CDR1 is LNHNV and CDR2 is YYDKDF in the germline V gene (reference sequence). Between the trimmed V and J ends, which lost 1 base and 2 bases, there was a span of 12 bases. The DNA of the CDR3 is TGTGCCACCAGCAGAGGTTTTCAGGGGCGCAATCAGCCCCAGCATTTT. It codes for CATSRGFQGRNQPQHF.

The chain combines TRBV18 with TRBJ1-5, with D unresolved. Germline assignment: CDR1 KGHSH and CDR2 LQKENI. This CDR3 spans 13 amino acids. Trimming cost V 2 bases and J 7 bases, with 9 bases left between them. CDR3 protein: CASSPGFIQPQHF. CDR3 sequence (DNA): TGTGCCAGCTCACCAGGCTTCATCCAGCCCCAGCATTTT.

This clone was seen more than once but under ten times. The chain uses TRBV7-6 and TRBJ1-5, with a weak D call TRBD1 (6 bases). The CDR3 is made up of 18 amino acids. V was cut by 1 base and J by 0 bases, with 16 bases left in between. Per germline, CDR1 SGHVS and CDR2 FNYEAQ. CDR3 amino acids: CASSLEVTGPYSNQPQHF. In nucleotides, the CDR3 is TGTGCCAGCAGCTTAGAAGTGACAGGCCCGTATAGCAATCAGCCCCAGCATTTT.

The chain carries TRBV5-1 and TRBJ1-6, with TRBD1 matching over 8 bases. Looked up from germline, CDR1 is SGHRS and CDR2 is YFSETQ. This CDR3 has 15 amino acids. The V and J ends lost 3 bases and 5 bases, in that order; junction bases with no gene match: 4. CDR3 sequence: CASSWRTGNNSPLHF. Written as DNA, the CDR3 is TGCGCCAGCAGCTGGAGGACAGGGAATAATTCACCCCTCCACTTT.

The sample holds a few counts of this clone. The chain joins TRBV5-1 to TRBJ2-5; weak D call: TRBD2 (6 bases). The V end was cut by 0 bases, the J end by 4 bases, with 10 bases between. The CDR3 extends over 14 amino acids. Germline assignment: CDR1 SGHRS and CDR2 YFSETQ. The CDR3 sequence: CASSLGLEGETQYF. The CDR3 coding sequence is TGCGCCAGCAGCTTGGGACTAGAGGGAGAGACCCAGTACTTC.

The CDR3 loop reads CASSLTDNTEAFF. CDR3 DNA: TGTGCCAGCAGTTTAACGGACAACACTGAAGCTTTCTTT. The chain links TRBV28 to TRBJ1-1; D unresolved. The germline V gene encodes CDR1 MDHEN and CDR2 SYDVKM. This CDR3 spans 13 amino acids. V was shortened by 2 bases and J by 2 bases, with 6 bases between the two germline ends.